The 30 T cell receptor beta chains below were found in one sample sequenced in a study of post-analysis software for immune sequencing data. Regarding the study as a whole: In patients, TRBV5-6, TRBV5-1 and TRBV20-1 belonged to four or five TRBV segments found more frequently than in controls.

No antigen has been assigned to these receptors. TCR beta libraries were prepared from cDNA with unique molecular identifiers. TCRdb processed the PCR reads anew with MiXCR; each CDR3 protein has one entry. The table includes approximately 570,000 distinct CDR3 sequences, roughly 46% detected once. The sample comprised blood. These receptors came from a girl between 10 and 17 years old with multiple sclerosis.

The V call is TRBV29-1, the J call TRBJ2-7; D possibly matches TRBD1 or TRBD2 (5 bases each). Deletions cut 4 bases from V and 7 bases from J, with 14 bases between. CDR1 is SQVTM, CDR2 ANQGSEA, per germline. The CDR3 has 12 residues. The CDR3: CSVGRREGEQYF. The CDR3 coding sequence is TGCAGCGTTGGGCGGCGAGAGGGGGAGCAGTACTTC.

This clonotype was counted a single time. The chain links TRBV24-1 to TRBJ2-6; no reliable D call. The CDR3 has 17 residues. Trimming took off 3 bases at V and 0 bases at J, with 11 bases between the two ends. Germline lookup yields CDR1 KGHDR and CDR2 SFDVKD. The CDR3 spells CATSDPISSSGANVLTF. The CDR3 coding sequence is TGTGCCACCAGTGATCCCATCTCAAGCTCTGGGGCCAACGTCCTGACTTTC.

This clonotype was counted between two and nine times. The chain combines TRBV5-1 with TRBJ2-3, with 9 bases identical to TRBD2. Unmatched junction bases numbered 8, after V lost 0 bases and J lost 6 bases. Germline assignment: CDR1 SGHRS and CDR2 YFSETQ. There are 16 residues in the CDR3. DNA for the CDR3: TGCGCCAGCAGCTTGGGGCTAGCGGGATCGTTGGATACGCAGTATTTT. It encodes CASSLGLAGSLDTQYF.

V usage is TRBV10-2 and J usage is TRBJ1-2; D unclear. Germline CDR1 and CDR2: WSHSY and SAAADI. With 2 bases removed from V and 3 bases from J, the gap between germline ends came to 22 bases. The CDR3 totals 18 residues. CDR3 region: CASSERQWEPIRHYGYTF. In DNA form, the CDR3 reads TGCGCCAGCAGTGAGAGGCAGTGGGAGCCTATCAGGCACTATGGCTACACCTTC.

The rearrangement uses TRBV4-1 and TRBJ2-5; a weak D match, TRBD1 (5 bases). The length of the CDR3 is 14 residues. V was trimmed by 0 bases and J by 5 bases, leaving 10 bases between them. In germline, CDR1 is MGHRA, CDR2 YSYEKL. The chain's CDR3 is CASSQEQGRETQYF. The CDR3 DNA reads TGCGCCAGCAGCCAAGAGCAGGGTCGGGAGACCCAGTACTTC.

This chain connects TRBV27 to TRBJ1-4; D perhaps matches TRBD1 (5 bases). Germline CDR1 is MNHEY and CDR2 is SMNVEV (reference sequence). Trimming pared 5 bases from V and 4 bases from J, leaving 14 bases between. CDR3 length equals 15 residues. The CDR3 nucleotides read TGTGCCAGCAGTGACCCTCGGGACCGTAATGAAAAACTGTTTTTT. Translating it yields CASSDPRDRNEKLFF.

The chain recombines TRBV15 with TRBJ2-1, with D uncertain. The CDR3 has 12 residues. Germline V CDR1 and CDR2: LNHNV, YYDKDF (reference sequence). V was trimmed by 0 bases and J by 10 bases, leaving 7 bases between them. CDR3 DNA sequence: TGTGCCACCAGCAGAGATTATCCCGAGCAGTTCTTC. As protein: CATSRDYPEQFF.

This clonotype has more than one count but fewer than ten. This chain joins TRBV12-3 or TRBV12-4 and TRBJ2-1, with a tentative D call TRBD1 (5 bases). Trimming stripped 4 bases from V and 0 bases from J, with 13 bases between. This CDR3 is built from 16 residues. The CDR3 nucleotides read TGTGCCAGCAGTTCGGCAGGGAAAAGCTCCTACAATGAGCAGTTCTTC. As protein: CASSSAGKSSYNEQFF.

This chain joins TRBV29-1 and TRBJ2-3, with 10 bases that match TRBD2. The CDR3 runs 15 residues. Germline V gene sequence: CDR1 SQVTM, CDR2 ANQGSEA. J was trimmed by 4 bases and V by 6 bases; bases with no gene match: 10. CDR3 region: CSVGALAGASDTQYF. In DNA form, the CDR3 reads TGCAGCGTGGGGGCTCTAGCGGGGGCCTCAGATACGCAGTATTTT.

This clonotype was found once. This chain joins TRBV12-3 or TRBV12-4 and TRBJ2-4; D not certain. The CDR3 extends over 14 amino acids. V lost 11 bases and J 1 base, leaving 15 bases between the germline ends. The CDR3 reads CACTPTLAKNIQYF. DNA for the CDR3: TGTGCCTGCACCCCAACCCTCGCCAAAAACATTCAGTACTTC.

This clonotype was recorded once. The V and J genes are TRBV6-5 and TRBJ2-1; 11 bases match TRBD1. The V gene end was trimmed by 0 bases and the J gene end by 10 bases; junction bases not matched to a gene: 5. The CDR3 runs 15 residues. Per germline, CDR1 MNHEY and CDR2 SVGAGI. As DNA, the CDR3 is TGTGCCAGCAGTTACTCTTGGACAGGGGGCTGGGAGCAGTTCTTC. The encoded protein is CASSYSWTGGWEQFF.

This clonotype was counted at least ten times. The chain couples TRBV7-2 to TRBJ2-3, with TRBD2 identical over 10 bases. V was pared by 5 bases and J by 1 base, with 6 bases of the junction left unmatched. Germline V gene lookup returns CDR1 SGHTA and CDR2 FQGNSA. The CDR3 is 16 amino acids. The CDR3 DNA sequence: TGTGCCAGCAGCACAATTGGGACTAGCGGCACAGATACGCAGTATTTT. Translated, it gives CASSTIGTSGTDTQYF.

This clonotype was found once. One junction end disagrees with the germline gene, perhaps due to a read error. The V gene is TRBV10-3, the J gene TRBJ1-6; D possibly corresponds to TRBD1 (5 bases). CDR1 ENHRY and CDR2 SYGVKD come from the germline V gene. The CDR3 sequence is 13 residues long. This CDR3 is CAIRPGTDSPRHF. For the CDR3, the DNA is TGTGCCATCAGACCAGGGACTGATTCACCCCGCCACTTT.

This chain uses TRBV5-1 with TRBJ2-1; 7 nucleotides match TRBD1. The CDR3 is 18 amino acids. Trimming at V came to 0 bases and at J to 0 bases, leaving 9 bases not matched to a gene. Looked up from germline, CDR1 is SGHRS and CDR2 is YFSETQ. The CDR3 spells CASSLVMGQLSSYNEQFF. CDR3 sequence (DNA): TGCGCCAGCAGCTTGGTAATGGGACAGCTTAGCTCCTACAATGAGCAGTTCTTC.

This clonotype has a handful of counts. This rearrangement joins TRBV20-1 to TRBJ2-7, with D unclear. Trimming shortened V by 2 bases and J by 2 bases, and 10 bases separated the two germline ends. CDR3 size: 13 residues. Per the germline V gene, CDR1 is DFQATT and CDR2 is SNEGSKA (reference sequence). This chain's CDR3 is CSARIPVTYEQYF. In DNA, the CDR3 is TGCAGTGCTAGAATTCCAGTCACCTACGAGCAGTACTTC.

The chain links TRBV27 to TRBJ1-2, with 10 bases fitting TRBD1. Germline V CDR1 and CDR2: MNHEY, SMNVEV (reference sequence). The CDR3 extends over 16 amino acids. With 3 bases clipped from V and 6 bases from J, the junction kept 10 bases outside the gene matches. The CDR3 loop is CASSLAPTGGLDGYTF. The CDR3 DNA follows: TGTGCCAGCAGTTTGGCCCCGACAGGGGGCCTGGATGGCTACACCTTC.

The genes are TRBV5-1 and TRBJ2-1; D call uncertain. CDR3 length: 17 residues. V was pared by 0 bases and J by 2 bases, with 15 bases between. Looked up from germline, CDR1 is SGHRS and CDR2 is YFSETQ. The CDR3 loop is CASSLVLGFRAYNEQFF. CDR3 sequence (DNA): TGCGCCAGCAGCTTGGTCCTAGGTTTTAGGGCCTACAATGAGCAGTTCTTC.

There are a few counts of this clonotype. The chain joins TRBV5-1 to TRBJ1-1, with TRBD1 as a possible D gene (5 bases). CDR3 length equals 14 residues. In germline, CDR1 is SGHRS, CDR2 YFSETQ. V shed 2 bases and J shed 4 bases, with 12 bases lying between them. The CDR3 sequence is CASSFGGLGTEAFF. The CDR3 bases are TGCGCCAGCAGCTTTGGGGGATTGGGCACTGAAGCTTTCTTT.

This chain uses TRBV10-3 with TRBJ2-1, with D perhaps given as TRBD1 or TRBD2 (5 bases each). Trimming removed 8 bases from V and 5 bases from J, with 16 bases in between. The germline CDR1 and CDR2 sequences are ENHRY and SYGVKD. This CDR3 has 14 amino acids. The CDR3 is CAIDRGSSHNEQFF. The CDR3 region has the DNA TGTGCCATCGACAGAGGGTCATCCCACAATGAGCAGTTCTTC.

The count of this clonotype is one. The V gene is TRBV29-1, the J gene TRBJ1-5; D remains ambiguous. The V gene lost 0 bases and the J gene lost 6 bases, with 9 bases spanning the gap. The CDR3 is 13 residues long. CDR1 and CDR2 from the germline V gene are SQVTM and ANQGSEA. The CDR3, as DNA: TGCAGCGTTGAAGAGGGTCTGGGTCAGCCCCAGCATTTT. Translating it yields CSVEEGLGQPQHF.

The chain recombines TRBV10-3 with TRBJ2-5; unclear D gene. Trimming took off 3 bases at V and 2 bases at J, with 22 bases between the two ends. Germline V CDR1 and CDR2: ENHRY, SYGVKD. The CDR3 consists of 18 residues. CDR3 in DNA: TGTGCCATCAGTGAAGAGGCGGAGAGCTCCTACGAGCAAGAGACCCAGTACTTC. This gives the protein CAISEEAESSYEQETQYF.

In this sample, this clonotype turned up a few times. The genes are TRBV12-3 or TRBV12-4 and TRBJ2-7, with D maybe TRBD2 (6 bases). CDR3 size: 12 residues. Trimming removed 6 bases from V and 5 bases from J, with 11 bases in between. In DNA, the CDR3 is TGTGCCAGCAGATTCGGGAGTGACGAGCAGTACTTC. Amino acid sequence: CASRFGSDEQYF.

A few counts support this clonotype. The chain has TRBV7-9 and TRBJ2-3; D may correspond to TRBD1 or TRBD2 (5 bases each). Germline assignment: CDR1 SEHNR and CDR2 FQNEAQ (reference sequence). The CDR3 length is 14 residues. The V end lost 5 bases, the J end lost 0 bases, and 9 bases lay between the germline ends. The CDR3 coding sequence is TGTGCCAGCAGCCGGGACGTTAGCACAGATACGCAGTATTTT. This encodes CASSRDVSTDTQYF.

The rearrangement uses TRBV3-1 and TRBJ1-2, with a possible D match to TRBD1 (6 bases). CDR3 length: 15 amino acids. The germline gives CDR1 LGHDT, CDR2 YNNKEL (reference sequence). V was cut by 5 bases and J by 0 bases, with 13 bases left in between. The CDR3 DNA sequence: TGTGCCAGCAGCACACGACAGGACCCTAACTATGGCTACACCTTC. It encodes CASSTRQDPNYGYTF.

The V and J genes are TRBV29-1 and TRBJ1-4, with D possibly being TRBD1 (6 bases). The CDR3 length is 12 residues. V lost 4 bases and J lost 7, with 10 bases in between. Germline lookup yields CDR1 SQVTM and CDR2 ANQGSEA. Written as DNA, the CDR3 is TGCAGCGTTGTCGGGGGCACTGAAAAACTGTTTTTT. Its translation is CSVVGGTEKLFF.

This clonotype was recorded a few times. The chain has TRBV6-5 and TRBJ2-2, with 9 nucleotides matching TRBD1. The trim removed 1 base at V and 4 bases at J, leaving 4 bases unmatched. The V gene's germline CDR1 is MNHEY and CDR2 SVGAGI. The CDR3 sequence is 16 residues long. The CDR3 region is CASSYYDRGVTGELFF. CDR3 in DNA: TGTGCCAGCAGTTACTACGACAGGGGGGTCACCGGGGAGCTGTTTTTT.

The CDR3 loop reads CASSGDRGAYEQYF. As DNA, the CDR3 is TGTGCCAGCAGTGGGGACAGGGGGGCCTACGAGCAGTACTTC. The chain has TRBV12-3 or TRBV12-4 and TRBJ2-7; 11 nucleotides match TRBD1. V was pared by 5 bases and J by 2 bases, with 2 bases of the junction left unmatched. The CDR3 totals 14 residues.

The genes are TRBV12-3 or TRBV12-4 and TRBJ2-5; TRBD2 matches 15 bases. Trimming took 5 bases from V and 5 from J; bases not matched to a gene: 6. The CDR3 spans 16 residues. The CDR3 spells CASSGGLAGGYETQYF. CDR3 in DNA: TGTGCCAGCAGTGGGGGACTAGCGGGAGGTTATGAGACCCAGTACTTC.

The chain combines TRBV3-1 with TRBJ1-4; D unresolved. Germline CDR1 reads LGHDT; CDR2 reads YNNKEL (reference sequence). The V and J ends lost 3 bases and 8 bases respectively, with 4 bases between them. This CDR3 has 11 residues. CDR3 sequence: CASSQEEKLFF. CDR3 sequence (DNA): TGTGCCAGCAGCCAGGAAGAAAAACTGTTTTTT.

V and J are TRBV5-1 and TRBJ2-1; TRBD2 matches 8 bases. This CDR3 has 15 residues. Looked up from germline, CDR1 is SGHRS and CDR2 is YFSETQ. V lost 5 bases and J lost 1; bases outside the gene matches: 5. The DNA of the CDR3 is TGCGCCAGCAGTAATAGCGGGGCGTCCTACAATGAGCAGTTCTTC. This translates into CASSNSGASYNEQFF.